Listed below are T cell receptor beta chains from one sample, sequenced in a study of blood T cell repertoires in COVID-19. Data came from immunoSEQ multiplex PCR; TCRdb stores just in-frame clones and leaves some out. Among around 320,000 clones listed, 70% to 90% were seen once. Sequenced: peripheral blood. These receptors originate from a woman aged 25 to 45 who had recovered from COVID-19. CDR3s include the opening cysteine and the closing phenylalanine or tryptophan. Fields, in order: J gene, V gene, D gene, clone size, CDR3 DNA, CDR3 protein. D genes are given only for firm matches. Expanded clones get a size class; other rows say once, few or many, or leave the size out.

>TRBJ1-2|TRBV19|TRBD1|.
TGTGCCAGTAGTATGATCGCGGACAGGGATGGCTACACCTTC
CASSMIADRDGYTF
>TRBJ1-2|TRBV7-9|TRBD1|.
TGTGCCAGCAGCGGTCCACAGGGGGCGGGCGGCTACACCTTC
CASSGPQGAGGYTF
>TRBJ1-4|TRBV7-9|.|.
TGTGCCAGCAGCTTAAACAGGGAAGGGGCTAATGAAAAACTGTTTTTT
CASSLNREGANEKLFF
>TRBJ2-3|TRBV29-1|TRBD2|.
TGCTTAGCGGGGGACACAGATACGCAGTATTTT
CLAGDTDTQYF
>TRBJ2-1|TRBV2|.|.
TGTGCCACCTACAGGGACTCCTACAATGAGCAGTTCTTC
CATYRDSYNEQFF
>TRBJ1-5|TRBV7-8|TRBD1|.
TGTGCCAGCAGCGATGACAGGGTGAGTCAGCCCCAGCATTTT
CASSDDRVSQPQHF
>TRBJ2-7|TRBV19|TRBD1|.
TGTGCCAGTAGTGCGGGACAGGGGGCTTGGGGTGAGCAGTACTTC
CASSAGQGAWGEQYF
>TRBJ2-7|TRBV5-1|TRBD1|.
TGCGCCAGCAGTTCGACCGGGACAGGGACCTACGAGCAGTACTTC
CASSSTGTGTYEQYF
>TRBJ1-5|TRBV19|.|.
TGTGCCAGTAGGGAACAGGGAGGCAATCAGCCCCAGCATTTT
CASREQGGNQPQHF
>TRBJ1-1|TRBV28|.|.
TGTGCCAGCAGTCCCTATAACAGGGCCCGCTCTGTGAACACTGAAGCTTTCTTT
CASSPYNRARSVNTEAFF
>TRBJ2-3|TRBV21-1|.|.
TGTGCCAGCAGCAAGGAAACCCGGGACAGGGTTCGGGCAGATACGCAGTATTTT
CASSKETRDRVRADTQYF
>TRBJ2-4|TRBV5-4|TRBD2|.
TGTGCCAGCACCCCCGACAAGCGGGGCGGCAAAAACATTCAGTACTTC
CASTPDKRGGKNIQYF
>TRBJ2-7|TRBV18|TRBD1|once
TGTGCCAGCTCCCTCCTCTCGGGACAGGGCCTCCTGAGCTCCTACGAGCAGTACTTC
CASSLLSGQGLLSSYEQYF
>TRBJ2-1|TRBV7-2|.|.
TGTGCCAGCAGCTCCCGAGGAGGAGTTTACAATGAGCAGTTCTTC
CASSSRGGVYNEQFF
>TRBJ1-1|TRBV19|.|.
TGTGCCAGTAGTATAGCGGCAGGGAACCTCATGAACACTGAAGCTTTCTTT
CASSIAAGNLMNTEAFF
>TRBJ1-1|TRBV4-1|TRBD1|.
TGCGCCAGCAGCCACGACAGGGGCCGGTTGAACACTGAAGCTTTCTTT
CASSHDRGRLNTEAFF
>TRBJ1-4|TRBV6-6|.|.
TGTGCCAGCAGTTGGAGGGGAGGGGAAAAACTGTTTTTT
CASSWRGGEKLFF
>TRBJ1-4|TRBV5-4|.|.
TGTGCCAGCAGCCCCAGGACGGGAAGTAATGAAAAACTGTTTTTT
CASSPRTGSNEKLFF
>TRBJ2-2|TRBV5-6|.|.
TGTGCCAGCAGCCGTCCCGAGACCGGGGAGCTGTTTTTT
CASSRPETGELFF
>TRBJ1-2|TRBV6-1|.|.
TGTGCCAGCAGTGAGGGGCAGGGGTCTAACTATGGCTACACCTTC
CASSEGQGSNYGYTF
>TRBJ2-3|TRBV28|TRBD2|.
TGTGGGACGGGGGGTATCACAGATACGCAGTATTTT
CGTGGITDTQYF
>TRBJ2-3|TRBV28|TRBD2|.
TGTGCCAGCAGCCGCCGGGGGGGAAGCACAGATACGCAGTATTTT
CASSRRGGSTDTQYF
>TRBJ1-2|TRBV4-1|.|few
TGCGCCAGCAGCCAAGATTCGGGGTACTATGGCTACACCTTC
CASSQDSGYYGYTF
>TRBJ2-2|TRBV5-1|TRBD1|.
TGCGCCAGCAGCTCCGGGACAGACACCGGGGAGCTGTTTTTT
CASSSGTDTGELFF
>TRBJ1-3|TRBV7-9|.|.
TGTGCCAGCAGCTTCACACAGAGCTCTGGAAACACCATATATTTT
CASSFTQSSGNTIYF
>TRBJ1-6|TRBV5-1|TRBD1|.
TGCGCCAGCAGCAACCCACAGGGGCAACGGAATTCACCCCTCCACTTT
CASSNPQGQRNSPLHF
>TRBJ2-5|TRBV6-2/TRBV6-3|.|.
TGTGCCAGCAGTTACTCGATTAATGGGGAATCCGGGACACAAGAGACCCAGTACTTC
CASSYSINGESGTQETQYF